This T cell receptor (beta chain) stems from a study of Ad26.COV2.S vaccination and SARS-CoV-2 variants (dated by TCRdb to about 2021). Background for the entire study: Donors in the vaccine arm were drawn from COV1001, a multicentre, randomized, double-blind, placebo-controlled phase I-IIa trial testing Ad26.COV2.S in healthy adults. Dosing of Ad26.COV2.S was intramuscular, at either 5x10^10 or 1x10^11 viral particles, delivered as one shot or as two shots spaced 56 days apart. Sequencing of the TCRbeta repertoire served to evaluate the specificity and breadth of SARS-CoV-2-reactive T cell receptors following Ad26.COV2.S vaccination. The TCR-sequenced set comprised around 30 samples: around 20 Ad26.COV2.S vaccine recipients, 5 placebo recipients and 8 SARS-CoV-2 convalescent individuals. Trial participants were randomized into five groups of five: low-dose or high-dose Ad26.COV2.S given once or twice, or placebo on both occasions. Investigators remained blinded to trial group allocation during experiments and outcome assessment.

TCRbeta CDR3 regions were sequenced with the immunoSEQ Assay. After extraction, genomic DNA underwent amplification by bias-controlled multiplex PCR, followed by high-throughput sequencing. As for the authors' bioinformatics: Collapsing and filtering of sequences were performed to quantify the absolute abundance of each unique TCRbeta CDR3 region. Usable DNA was measured by amplifying reference genes present in all nucleated cells, and TCRbeta template counts were normalized to that usable DNA to estimate T cell fraction. Repertoire TCRs were annotated as SARS-CoV-2-specific by exact matching of V gene, CDR3 amino acid sequence and J gene to a known reactive TCR set. The reference SARS-CoV-2 TCR set was derived from MIRA and filtered for enrichment in COVID-19-positive ImmuneCODE repertoires, a step that removed public or cross-reactive TCRs. Based on the MIRA antigens, annotated TCRs were further analysed at the level of specific ORF or position within ORF. Breadth was defined as the number of annotated unique rearrangements divided by the total number of unique productive rearrangements, and depth was defined as the summed frequency of the annotated unique rearrangements. Two-sided Wilcoxon rank-sum tests were used to compare TCR breadth between groups. TCRdb limited this immuneACCESS table to in-frame rearrangements with V and J called. A share of clones is missing; checked studies link under half to unresolved V genes, and the rest is unexplained. V and J calls plus clone size are reproduced from that table; the DNA served to infer D and trimming. This sample is represented by hundreds of thousands of clones; roughly 84% of them were singletons. The ten biggest clones cover roughly 3.1% of the sample.

CDR1 and CDR2 are read off the germline V gene (reference sequence) as SGHNT and YYREEE. From V the trimming removes 4 bases and from J it removes 4 bases, while the gene matches leave 9 bases of the junction unaccounted for. Reading from cysteine to phenylalanine, the CDR3 counts 16 amino acids. The kept DNA is CDR3 alone, 48 bases in frame from the first base. General conclusions and limits of the study: After vaccination, substantial breadth of spike-specific CD8+ and CD4+ T cell responses was reported. Compared with placebo recipients, Ad26.COV2.S recipients showed higher spike-specific TCR breadth (P = 0.0014). Comparing responses between vaccine doses or regimens was not something the study was powered to do. Non-spike TCR breadth was comparable between vaccine and placebo recipients, consistent with the vaccine containing only spike. It was noted by the authors that total T cell responses may have been underestimated by the TCR breadth and depth analyses.

To note about this clone: The antigen it binds to is not known. Per-base qualities were not stored, and no clone one base away is much larger.

What the treatment or condition label conveys for this sample: some 20 received Ad26.COV2.S at low or high dose, single or two shots; about 5 received placebo; per-sample allocation not given. Repertoires of vaccine and placebo recipients were sequenced from samples collected on day 63 after the first injection. Cohort 1b enrolled about two dozen adults aged 18-55 years at a single site in Boston, USA, between 29 July and 7 August 2020. Ad26.COV2.S was a replication-incompetent adenovirus type 26 vector that expressed a prefusion-stabilized SARS-CoV-2 spike protein derived from the original Wuhan strain.

The chain is made from TRBV5-4 and TRBJ2-7; TRBD2 agrees with 12 junctional bases. The TCR comes from a person between 18 and 65 years old who received the Ad26.COV2.S COVID-19 vaccine or a placebo. The sequencing here drew on peripheral blood, taken in a trial of Ad26.COV2.S vaccine versus placebo. The nucleotides are TGTGCCAGCAGCAAAGTCCTGACTAGCGGGGGATACGAGCAGTACTTC. Translated, it gives CASSKVLTSGGYEQYF.